The next 19 T cell receptor beta chains were all read from a single sample in a study of CD8 T cell repertoires and HIV-1 epitope variants. The protocol was immunoSEQ multiplex PCR, while the TCRdb copy is restricted to in-frame clones and leaves out a portion. The sample consists of 4,000 to 6,000 clones, 50% to 70% of them appearing once. No antigen is known for these receptors. Sequencing used cultured CD8+ T cells derived from PBMCs. These receptors were taken from a male donor with HIV.

The chain is built from TRBV4-3 and TRBJ2-7; D could derive from TRBD1 or TRBD2 (6 bases each). Germline V gene lookup returns CDR1 LGHNA and CDR2 YSLEER. This CDR3 region has 15 residues. V dropped 0 bases and J dropped 0 bases, with 9 bases sitting between them. The DNA for the CDR3 is TGCGCCAGCAGCCAAGACTGGGGGGCCTCCTACGAGCAGTACTTC. This encodes CASSQDWGASYEQYF.

V is TRBV4-1 and J is TRBJ2-7; D may be TRBD1 or TRBD2 (5 bases each). The germline V gene encodes CDR1 MGHRA and CDR2 YSYEKL. This CDR3 contains 18 residues. The V end was cut by 0 bases, the J end by 0 bases, with 18 bases between. Here the CDR3 DNA reads TGCGCCAGCAGCCAAGAAGGGGCGGGCGCCCTGAGCTCCTACGAGCAGTACTTC. Translating it yields CASSQEGAGALSSYEQYF.

CDR3 nucleotide sequence: TGTGCCAGCAGCTTAGCTGGGGACAGGGGCTCGTACGAGCAGTACTTC. This sequence encodes CASSLAGDRGSYEQYF. The rearrangement links TRBV7-2 to TRBJ2-5, with 10 bases aligning to TRBD1. The last part of the DNA fits TRBJ2-7 better; the J call may be wrong. CDR3 length: 16 amino acids. The V gene's germline CDR1 is SGHTA and CDR2 FQGNSA.

This CDR3 reads CASSFRTSGAETQYF. DNA of the CDR3: TGTGCCAGCAGTTTTCGGACTAGCGGGGCAGAGACCCAGTACTTC. The chain has TRBV28 and TRBJ2-5; 12 nucleotides agree with TRBD2. V shed 3 bases and J 4 bases; nucleotides not matched to a gene: 3. From germline, CDR1 is MDHEN and CDR2 SYDVKM. This CDR3 is built from 15 residues.

The gene calls are TRBV19 and TRBJ2-7, with 9 bases lining up with TRBD1. V shed 4 bases, J shed 6 bases, and the junction held 7 bases outside the gene matches. Germline CDR1 is LNHDA and CDR2 is SQIVND (reference sequence). The CDR3 is made up of 14 amino acids. CDR3 region: CASSRGTGPGEQYF. In DNA, the CDR3 is TGTGCCAGTAGTAGAGGGACAGGGCCTGGCGAGCAGTACTTC.

CDR3 amino acids: CASSLPGTGFNYGYTF. Written as DNA, the CDR3 is TGCGCCAGCAGCTTGCCCGGGACAGGATTTAACTATGGCTACACCTTC. The chain joins TRBV5-1 to TRBJ1-2; 8 bases agree with TRBD1. The CDR3 is 16 amino acids. The V segment lost 1 base and the J segment 1 base; nucleotides outside the gene matches: 6. The germline CDR1 and CDR2 sequences are SGHRS and YFSETQ.

The rearrangement uses TRBV27 and TRBJ2-1, with 9 positions matching TRBD2. The CDR3 has 17 amino acids. The junction had 8 bases not matched to a gene; V was cut back by 5 bases and J by 0 bases. CDR1 and CDR2 (germline): MNHEY, SMNVEV (reference sequence). The CDR3: CASSPTTSGYSYNEQFF. Here the CDR3 DNA reads TGTGCCAGCAGTCCTACGACTAGCGGCTACTCCTACAATGAGCAGTTCTTC.

The chain links TRBV7-6 to TRBJ1-1; D gene uncertain. CDR1 SGHVS and CDR2 FNYEAQ come from the germline V gene. V was trimmed by 4 bases and J by 1 base, leaving 13 bases between them. This CDR3 spans 15 amino acids. DNA for the CDR3: TGTGCCAGCAGCTCGGGCATTTCAGGGAACACTGAAGCTTTCTTT. Amino acid sequence: CASSSGISGNTEAFF.

The genes are TRBV7-9 and TRBJ2-3, with TRBD1 identical over 8 bases. This CDR3 is 14 amino acids long. V was pared by 1 base and J by 4 bases, with 1 base of the junction left unmatched. CDR1 SEHNR and CDR2 FQNEAQ come from the germline V gene (reference sequence). DNA of the CDR3: TGTGCCAGCAGCTTAGAGACAGGGGCAGATACGCAGTATTTT. Translating it yields CASSLETGADTQYF.

The chain recombines TRBV28 with TRBJ2-7; 8 positions agree with TRBD2. The CDR3 runs to 13 residues. After removal of 2 bases from V and 6 bases from J, the junction contained 3 bases not matched to a gene. The V gene's germline CDR1 is MDHEN and CDR2 SYDVKM. For the CDR3, the DNA is TGTGCCAGCAGTTTAGGGCTAGCGGGCGAGCAGTACTTC. It encodes CASSLGLAGEQYF.

V gene TRBV6-6 combines with J gene TRBJ1-5; D is perhaps TRBD1 (6 bases). V was trimmed by 5 bases and J by 6 bases, leaving 11 bases between them. Germline lookup yields CDR1 MNHNY and CDR2 SVGAGI (reference sequence). The CDR3 sequence is 13 residues long. In DNA, the CDR3 is TGTGCCAGCAGTAACACAGGGATTCAGCCCCAGCATTTT. Its protein product is CASSNTGIQPQHF.

This clone has more than one count but fewer than ten. The chain joins TRBV25-1 to TRBJ1-2, with D maybe TRBD1 (6 bases). This CDR3 has 13 residues. The V end lost 2 bases, the J end lost 8 bases, and 12 bases lay between the germline ends. Germline V gene lookup returns CDR1 MGHDK and CDR2 SYGVNS. CDR3 loop: CASSEPPGDGYTF. CDR3 DNA: TGTGCCAGCAGTGAACCCCCAGGGGACGGCTACACCTTC.

This clone was observed a few times. The chain carries TRBV19 and TRBJ1-1, with a tentative D call TRBD1 (6 bases). The germline gives CDR1 LNHDA, CDR2 SQIVND (reference sequence). Trimming shortened V by 7 bases and J by 5 bases, and 11 bases separated the two germline ends. CDR3 length: 12 amino acids. The CDR3 DNA reads TGTGCCAGTACGGCAGGGGCAACTGAAGCTTTCTTT. Translated, it gives CASTAGATEAFF.

The chain uses TRBV11-2 and TRBJ1-5, with unresolved D. V gave up 0 bases and J gave up 7 bases, with 7 bases separating them. Per the germline V gene, CDR1 is SGHAT and CDR2 is FQNNGV. CDR3 length: 13 amino acids. CDR3 protein: CASSLDQRQPQHF. The CDR3 coding sequence is TGTGCCAGCAGCTTAGATCAACGGCAGCCCCAGCATTTT.

The chain links TRBV11-3 to TRBJ2-1, with 10 nucleotides matching TRBD2. This CDR3 region has 16 residues. Germline V CDR1 and CDR2: SGHNT, YENEEA. With 5 bases clipped from V and 5 bases from J, the junction kept 9 bases outside the gene matches. CDR3 protein: CASSASGGGSNNEQFF. Written as DNA, the CDR3 is TGTGCCAGCAGCGCGAGCGGGGGGGGATCTAACAATGAGCAGTTCTTC.

CDR3 sequence (DNA): TGTGCCAGCAGCTTAGAGGCCACAGGGTCCTACGAGCAGTACTTC. Its protein product is CASSLEATGSYEQYF. The chain uses TRBV7-9 and TRBJ2-7; TRBD1 is a possible D gene (6 bases). Trimming removed 1 base from V and 1 base from J, with 11 bases in between. Germline CDR1 and CDR2: SEHNR and FQNEAQ (reference sequence). The CDR3 consists of 15 residues.

Only a few counts were recorded for this clone. CDR3 sequence reads: CASSAGQHTEAFF. CDR3 DNA: TGTGCCAGCAGTGCCGGACAGCACACTGAAGCTTTCTTT. J is TRBJ1-1 and V is TRBV6-1, with TRBD1 as a possible D gene (6 bases). CDR1 is MNHNS, CDR2 SASEGT, per germline. The CDR3 contains 13 residues. Trimming left V 4 bases short and J 3 bases short, with 9 bases between.

This sequence joins TRBV10-3 and TRBJ2-3, with 9 bases matching TRBD2. The germline V gene has CDR1 ENHRY and CDR2 SYGVKD. The CDR3 totals 18 residues. Losses at the gene ends were 2 bases for V and 1 base for J; bases not matched to a gene: 10. This chain's CDR3 is CAISEGDGRGGRTDTQYF. The CDR3 nucleotides are TGTGCCATCAGTGAGGGTGACGGGCGGGGGGGCCGCACAGATACGCAGTATTTT.

This chain joins TRBV13 and TRBJ2-7, with D hard to call. The CDR3 contains 14 residues. CDR1 is PRHDT, CDR2 FYEKMQ, per germline (reference sequence). V lost 6 bases, J lost 2 bases, and 14 bases lay in between. The CDR3 protein is CASSSDVSAYEQYF. The CDR3 coding sequence is TGTGCCAGCAGTTCAGATGTCTCGGCCTACGAGCAGTACTTC.